These 16 T cell receptor beta chains originate from one sample sequenced in a study of cytomegalovirus exposure and HLA in healthy donors. With 60 Vbeta and 13 Jbeta primers, the PCR was carried out. Generated by immunoSEQ multiplex PCR, the TCRdb table keeps only in-frame clones and is missing some. The table includes approximately 140,000 clones, 75% to 85% detected once. Sequencing input: PBMCs. These receptors were taken from a human donor in good health.

The chain employs TRBV29-1 and TRBJ1-3, with TRBD1 identical over 10 bases. Unmatched junction bases numbered 8, after V lost 5 bases and J lost 7 bases. Germline CDR1 and CDR2: SQVTM and ANQGSEA. The CDR3 covers 14 residues. The CDR3 DNA is TGCAGCGTTCGGAGACAGGGGGCAAGTAACACCATATATTTT. Residues: CSVRRQGASNTIYF. The complete variable domain, with remaining parts taken from reference TRBV29-1 and TRBJ1-3, reads SAVISQKPSRDICQRGTSLTIQCQVDSQVTMMFWYRQQPGQSLTLIATANQGSEATYESGFVIDKFPISRPNLTFSTLTVSNMSPEDSSIYLCSVRRQGASNTIYFGEGSWLTVV.

V is TRBV5-1 and J is TRBJ2-5; TRBD2 might be the D (5 bases). Trimming removed 2 bases at V and 5 bases at J, with 13 bases between. CDR1 is SGHRS and CDR2 is YFSETQ in the germline V gene. The CDR3 is 14 residues long. CDR3 coding DNA: TGCGCCAGCAGCTTTGAGGGTTGGGGTGAGACCCAGTACTTC. This encodes CASSFEGWGETQYF.

This clone was seen a single time. The V and J genes are TRBV7-3 and TRBJ2-1, with 8 bases lining up with TRBD2. The V gene's germline CDR1 is SGHTA and CDR2 FQGTGA. CDR3 length: 17 amino acids. V lost 2 bases to trimming and J lost 6 bases; unmatched junction nucleotides: 12. The chain's CDR3 is CASSLYPGGRDGNEQFF. CDR3 sequence (DNA): TGTGCCAGCAGCTTATATCCGGGAGGGCGGGACGGCAATGAGCAGTTCTTC. The variable domain in full, completed from reference TRBV7-3 and TRBJ2-1, reads GAGVSQTPSNKVTEKGKYVELRCDPISGHTALYWYRQSLGQGPEFLIYFQGTGAADDSGLPNDRFFAVRPEGSVSTLKIQRTERGDSAVYLCASSLYPGGRDGNEQFFGPGTRLTVL.

The V gene is TRBV4-2, the J gene TRBJ2-7; 7 positions match TRBD2. The V gene's germline CDR1 is LGHNA and CDR2 YNFKEQ. V shed 4 bases and J 2 bases; nucleotides not matched to a gene: 5. This CDR3 comprises 14 residues. Written as DNA, the CDR3 is TGTGCCAGCAGCCGCGGACTAGGGCCCTACGAGCAGTACTTC. This encodes CASSRGLGPYEQYF.

This chain joins TRBV7-2 and TRBJ2-1; D unclear. The CDR3 is made up of 13 amino acids. V shed 2 bases and J shed 8 bases, with 10 bases lying between them. The germline gives CDR1 SGHTA, CDR2 FQGNSA. The CDR3 bases are TGTGCCAGCAGCTTAATCGACGGGTATGAGCAGTTCTTC. Its translation is CASSLIDGYEQFF.

The chain is built from TRBV5-6 and TRBJ2-1, with 15 bases identical to TRBD2. The CDR3 has 16 residues. The V segment lost 4 bases and the J segment 3 bases; nucleotides outside the gene matches: 2. CDR1 SGHDT and CDR2 YYEEEE come from the germline V gene. This CDR3 reads CASSQGLAGGYNEQFF. CDR3 coding DNA: TGTGCCAGCAGCCAGGGACTAGCGGGGGGCTACAATGAGCAGTTCTTC.

The V call is TRBV11-2, the J call TRBJ2-1; TRBD2 is a possible D gene (5 bases). The CDR3 consists of 13 residues. Germline lookup yields CDR1 SGHAT and CDR2 FQNNGV. V was pared by 2 bases and J by 9 bases, with 11 bases between. The CDR3 protein is CASSLFSESEQFF. For the CDR3, the DNA is TGTGCCAGCAGCTTATTTAGCGAGAGTGAGCAGTTCTTC.

The chain combines TRBV27 with TRBJ2-3; 7 bases are shared with TRBD2. V dropped 10 bases and J dropped 4; count of bases not matched to a gene: 11. CDR3 length equals 14 residues. CDR1 MNHEY and CDR2 SMNVEV come from the germline V gene (reference sequence). The CDR3 nucleotides are TGTGCCATCAAGGCAATAGCGGGTGCAGATACGCAGTATTTT. Protein sequence: CAIKAIAGADTQYF.

The chain has TRBV12-5 and TRBJ1-1; 7 nucleotides line up with TRBD1. The J segment lost 5 bases and the V segment lost 3 bases, leaving 12 bases of the junction unmatched. This CDR3 is built from 16 residues. The germline V gene has CDR1 LGHNT and CDR2 FRNRAP. The CDR3 reads CASGFRGGSAGTEAFF. For the CDR3, the DNA is TGTGCTAGTGGTTTCAGAGGGGGCTCGGCGGGGACTGAAGCTTTCTTT.

The rearrangement uses TRBV6-5 and TRBJ2-5, with TRBD1 identical over 7 bases. The junction had 6 bases not matched to a gene; V was cut back by 4 bases and J by 1 base. Germline V lookup: CDR1 MNHEY, CDR2 SVGAGI. The CDR3 loop spans 15 amino acids. CDR3 DNA sequence: TGTGCCAGCAGTTCGAGACAGGGCATCCAAGAGACCCAGTACTTC. It is translated as CASSSRQGIQETQYF.

The chain employs TRBV5-8 and TRBJ2-3, with 14 nucleotides matching TRBD2. The length of the CDR3 is 16 residues. Germline CDR1 SGHTS, CDR2 YDEGEE. The ends lost 4 bases at V and 6 bases at J; junction bases unmatched: 7. In DNA form, the CDR3 reads TGTGCCAGCAGCGCTCGGGGACTAGCGGGAGAGGATACGCAGTATTTT. Its translation: CASSARGLAGEDTQYF.

This chain connects TRBV19 to TRBJ2-3, with 11 bases that match TRBD2. V lost 3 bases to trimming and J lost 6 bases; unmatched junction nucleotides: 11. Germline V gene sequence: CDR1 LNHDA, CDR2 SQIVND (reference sequence). The CDR3 loop spans 17 amino acids. The CDR3 loop is CASSIPLAGGFVDTQYF. CDR3 DNA sequence: TGTGCCAGTAGTATCCCCCTAGCGGGGGGTTTTGTTGATACGCAGTATTTT.

This CDR3 reads CASSLDSRNTEAFF. CDR3 nucleotide sequence: TGTGCCAGCAGCTTAGATAGTCGGAACACTGAAGCTTTCTTT. The J gene is TRBJ1-1, the V gene TRBV11-2; D ambiguous. Trimming removed 0 bases from V and 1 base from J, with 6 bases in between. Germline V lookup: CDR1 SGHAT, CDR2 FQNNGV. The CDR3 sequence is 14 residues long.

Written as DNA, the CDR3 is TGTGCCTCCTCCCAGCAGGTTTACGGCTACACCTTC. Translation: CASSQQVYGYTF. The chain combines TRBV19 with TRBJ1-2; no definite D call. The CDR3 sequence is 12 residues long. V was pared by 11 bases and J by 8 bases, with 18 bases between. CDR1 is LNHDA and CDR2 is SQIVND in the germline V gene (reference sequence).

The chain couples TRBV7-2 to TRBJ2-7; D not resolved. Germline values: CDR1 SGHTA, CDR2 FQGNSA. This CDR3 comprises 11 residues. Trimming cost V 6 bases and J 7 bases, with 10 bases left between them. CDR3 loop: CASSPGGEQYF. CDR3 in DNA: TGTGCCAGCAGTCCAGGTGGGGAGCAGTACTTC.

The J gene is TRBJ2-7, the V gene TRBV15, with 14 bases that match TRBD2. This CDR3 has 17 residues. CDR1 is LNHNV, CDR2 YYDKDF, per germline (reference sequence). The J segment lost 4 bases and the V segment lost 2 bases, leaving 7 bases of the junction unmatched. CDR3 coding DNA: TGTGCCACCAGCAGAAGTCCGGGACTAGCGGGAGTATACGAGCAGTACTTC. Protein: CATSRSPGLAGVYEQYF.